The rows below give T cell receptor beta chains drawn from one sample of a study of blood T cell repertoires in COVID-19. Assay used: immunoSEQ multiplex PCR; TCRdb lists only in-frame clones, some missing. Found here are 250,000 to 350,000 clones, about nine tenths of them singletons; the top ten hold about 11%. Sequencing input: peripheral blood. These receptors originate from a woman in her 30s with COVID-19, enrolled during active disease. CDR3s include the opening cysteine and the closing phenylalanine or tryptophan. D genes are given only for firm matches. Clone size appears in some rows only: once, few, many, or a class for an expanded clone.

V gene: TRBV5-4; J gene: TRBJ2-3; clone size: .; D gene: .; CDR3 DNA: TGTGCCAGCAGCTTGGCCGGGGGAGATACGCAGTATTTT; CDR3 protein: CASSLAGGDTQYF
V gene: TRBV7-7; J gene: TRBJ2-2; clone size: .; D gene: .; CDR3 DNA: TGTGCTAGCAGCTTAGTATTGGCAGGGATGAACACCGGGGAGCTGTTTTTT; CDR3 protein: CASSLVLAGMNTGELFF
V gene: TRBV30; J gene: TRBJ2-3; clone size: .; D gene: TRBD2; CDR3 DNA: TGTGCCTGGTGGAAGCTAGCGGGAGACGCAGATACGCAGTATTTT; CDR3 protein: CAWWKLAGDADTQYF
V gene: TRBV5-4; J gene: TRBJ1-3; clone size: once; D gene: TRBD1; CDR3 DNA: TGTGCCAGCAGCTTAGAGGCCGGGACAGGGGTCCCCCCCGGAAACACCATATATTTT; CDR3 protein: CASSLEAGTGVPPGNTIYF
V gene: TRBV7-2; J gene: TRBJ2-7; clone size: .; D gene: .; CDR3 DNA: TGTGCCAGCAGCCCCAGACTAGTATCGGACGAGCAGTACTTC; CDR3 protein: CASSPRLVSDEQYF
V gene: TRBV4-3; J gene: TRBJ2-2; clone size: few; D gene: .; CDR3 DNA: TGCGCCAGCAGCCCTATCCAAGGGGCCGGGGAGCTGTTTTTT; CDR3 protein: CASSPIQGAGELFF
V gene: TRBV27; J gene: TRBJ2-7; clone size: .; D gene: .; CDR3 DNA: TGTGCCAGCACCCCTTCACAGACAGTCTCCTACGAGCAGTACTTC; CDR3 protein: CASTPSQTVSYEQYF
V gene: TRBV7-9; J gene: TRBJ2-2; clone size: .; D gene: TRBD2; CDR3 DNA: TGTGCCAGCAGCACCGCGGGGGGGACCGGGGAGCTGTTTTTT; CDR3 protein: CASSTAGGTGELFF
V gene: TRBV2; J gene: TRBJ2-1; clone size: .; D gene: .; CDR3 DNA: TGTGCCAGCAGTGTGGACTCATACAATGAGCAGTTCTTC; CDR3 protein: CASSVDSYNEQFF
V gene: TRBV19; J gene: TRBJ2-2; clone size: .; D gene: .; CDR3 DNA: TGTGCCAGTAGTATCCCACGGGGTCCCTTGCCCCCCCTAGGTCCCGGGGAGCTGTTTTTT; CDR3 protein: CASSIPRGPLPPLGPGELFF
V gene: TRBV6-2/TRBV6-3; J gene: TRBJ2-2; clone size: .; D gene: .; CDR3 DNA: TGTGCCAGCAGCACTGACGGGTACACCGGGGAGCTGTTTTTT; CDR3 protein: CASSTDGYTGELFF
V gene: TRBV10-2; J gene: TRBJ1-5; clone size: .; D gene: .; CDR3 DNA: TGCGCCAGCAGTGAGTCCCCCTCTTATCAGCCCCAGCATTTT; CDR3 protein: CASSESPSYQPQHF
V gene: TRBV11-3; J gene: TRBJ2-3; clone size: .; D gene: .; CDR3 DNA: TGTGCCAGCAGCCGCGGCAGTCGATTCTCAGATACGCAGTATTTT; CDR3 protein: CASSRGSRFSDTQYF
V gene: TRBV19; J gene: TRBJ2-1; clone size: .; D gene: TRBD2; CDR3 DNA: TGTGCCAGTAGTATAGCCCCGGGACTAGCGGGAGCTGAGCAGTTCTTC; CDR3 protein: CASSIAPGLAGAEQFF
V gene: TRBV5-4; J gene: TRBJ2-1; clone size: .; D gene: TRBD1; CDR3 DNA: TGTGCCAGCAGCTTTCTCGTGGGACAGGGCTACAATGAGCAGTTCTTC; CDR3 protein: CASSFLVGQGYNEQFF
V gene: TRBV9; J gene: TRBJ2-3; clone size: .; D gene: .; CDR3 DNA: TGTGCCAGCAGCGGGAGCGGGAGCACAGATACGCAGTATTTT; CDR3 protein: CASSGSGSTDTQYF
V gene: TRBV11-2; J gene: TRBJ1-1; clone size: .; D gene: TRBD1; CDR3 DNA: TGTGCCAGCAGCTTAGAGGCCGGGACAGGGAACGCAGCTTTCTTT; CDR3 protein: CASSLEAGTGNAAFF
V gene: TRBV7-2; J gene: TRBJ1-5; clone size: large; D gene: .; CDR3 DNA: TGTGCCACACGGGTAGGCAATCAGCCCCAGCATTTT; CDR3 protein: CATRVGNQPQHF
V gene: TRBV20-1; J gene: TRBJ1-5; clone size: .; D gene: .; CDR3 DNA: TGCAGTGCTAGTAGGTTTCGAGGCAGACCGAGCAATCAGCCCCAGCATTTT; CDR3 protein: CSASRFRGRPSNQPQHF
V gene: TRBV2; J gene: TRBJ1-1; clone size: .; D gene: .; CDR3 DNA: TGTGCCAGCAGTACCCCAGACTTGAGGGCTTTCTTT; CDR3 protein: CASSTPDLRAFF
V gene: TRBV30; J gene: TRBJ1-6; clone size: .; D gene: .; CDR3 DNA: TGTGCGCTGGGGGGGATCTATAATTCACCCCTCCACTTT; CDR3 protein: CALGGIYNSPLHF
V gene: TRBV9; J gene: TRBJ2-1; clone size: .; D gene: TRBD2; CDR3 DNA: TGTGCCAGCAGCCTTAACGGGAGGGGAAATGAGCAGTTCTTC; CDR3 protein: CASSLNGRGNEQFF
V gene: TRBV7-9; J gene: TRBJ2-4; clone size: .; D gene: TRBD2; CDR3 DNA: TGTGCCAGCAGCTTATCCGGGACTAGCGGGGGTCCCATAAACATTCAGTACTTC; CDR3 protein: CASSLSGTSGGPINIQYF